This TCR beta chain came from a study of graft-versus-host responses after intestinal transplantation (dated by TCRdb to the early 2020s). Describing the broader study: The transplants that recipients got were multivisceral, liver-intestinal, or isolated intestinal. Anti-thymocyte globulin induction was given to all recipients, followed by maintenance tacrolimus and steroids for 2 to 4 years. Bulk TCR-beta CDR3 sequencing was used to track graft-versus-host and host-versus-graft alloreactive T cell clones in the graft, circulation and bone marrow after intestinal transplantation. Alloreactive clones were identified by sequencing pre-transplant mixed lymphocyte reaction products and comparing them with unstimulated pre-transplant donor and recipient T cells. A cohort of about 25 intestinal transplant recipients, including one retransplant, was enrolled, and a few patients lacking pretransplant specimens were excluded. A peak of at least 4% donor T cells among recipient peripheral blood mononuclear cells was the definition used for donor T cell macrochimerism. Instead of going to the commercial service, samples from a few later patients were sequenced in-house on an Illumina MiSeq and processed with MiXCR. General conclusions and limits of the study: GvH clones were detected in recipient bone marrow, and some appeared earlier in ileal mucosa or blood, consistent with an intestinal mucosal origin. Early after transplant, declines in HvG clones were associated with peak levels of circulating GvH clones. The conclusions were limited by the relatively low number and heterogeneity of the intestinal transplant patients. Patients with donor T cell macrochimerism had high GvH to HvG T cell clonal ratios in their allografts.

A word on this clone: Its antigen is not yet known. No base quality information exists; no much larger clone differs at one position.

The germline V gene (reference sequence) specifies GTSNPN as CDR1 and SVGIG as CDR2. V drops 2 bases and J drops 8 bases, leaving 10 bases in between. The CDR3 contains 12 residues, cysteine and phenylalanine counted. The read is trimmed to its CDR3 DNA, 36 bases read in frame from base 1. In the first month after transplant, blood samples were collected up to 4 times, and after that at least monthly when available. Library preparation used the immunoSEQ multiplex PCR assay. Adaptive Biotechnologies carried out high-throughput TCR-beta CDR3 sequencing of genomic DNA for most patients. On the authors' methods: TCR sequencing data for roughly 18 patients were retrieved from Adaptive's ImmunoSEQ software; three other patients were processed with MiXCR and VDJtools. Because the origin of CDR3 nucleotide sequences shared between donor and recipient could not be assigned, those sequences were removed. Alloreactive clones required at least 2-fold expansion over unstimulated cells and minimum CFSE-low frequency of 0.002% (template counts) or 0.001% (read counts). Mappable clones were those detected in sequenced pre-transplant spleen, lymph node, or MLR CFSE-low populations of the donor or recipient. The cumulative frequency of alloreactive clones was calculated as a percentage of all sequences, weighted by copy number. Entries here come from immuneACCESS through TCRdb and include only in-frame sequences with V and J called. Some clones fail to appear in such tables; in the studies checked, an unresolved V gene covers under half of the shortfall, and the cause of the remainder is unknown. That table is the source of V, J and clone size, and D and trimming were worked out from the DNA. The sample contains about 30,000 clones, 87% of them found a single time. The top ten constitute 11% of the sample.

This TCR came from a human patient who received an intestinal transplant, so some T cells may come from the graft donor. The rearranged chain carries TRBV30 and TRBJ2-1; the D region possibly corresponds to TRBD1 (5 bases align). Sequencing used PBMCs, obtained about 450 days after intestinal transplantation. The nucleotide sequence is TGTGCCTGGAGTCTCGTGGGGCATGAGCAGTTCTTC. The encoded protein is CAWSLVGHEQFF.